These 8 T cell receptor beta chains originate from one sample sequenced in a study of T cell repertoires in cytomegalovirus infection. TCRdb passed the reads through MiXCR, listing each CDR3 protein once. The data contain around 740,000 distinct CDR3 sequences, 35% of them seen just once; the ten biggest clones take up about 2.8%. Sequencing was performed on PBMCs. These receptors were obtained from a human donor in good health (CMV status not recorded). Some clones in this sample may be carry-over from other donors' samples.

The rearrangement joins TRBV2 to TRBJ2-7; 8 nucleotides line up with TRBD1. This CDR3 comprises 15 residues. J gave up 7 bases and V 3 bases, and 11 bases lay outside the gene matches. From germline, CDR1 is SNHLY and CDR2 FYNNEI. The CDR3, as DNA: TGTGCCAGCAGTGATCAATTTGGACAGGGCGGGGAGCAGTACTTC. Translated, it gives CASSDQFGQGGEQYF.

This clonotype was counted between two and nine times. The J gene is TRBJ1-5, the V gene TRBV12-3 or TRBV12-4; D unresolved. There are 14 residues in the CDR3. Trimming left V 1 base short and J 6 bases short, with 10 bases between. This chain's CDR3 is CASSLGRAGQPQHF. CDR3 nucleotide sequence: TGTGCCAGCAGTTTAGGGAGGGCGGGTCAGCCCCAGCATTTT.

CDR3 region: CASSLPKLGREQYF. CDR3 bases: TGTGCCAGCAGTTTACCAAAACTCGGGCGCGAGCAGTACTTC. The J gene is TRBJ2-7, the V gene TRBV28; D call uncertain. The CDR3 runs to 14 residues. V shed 2 bases and J shed 6 bases, with 14 bases lying between them. The germline gives CDR1 MDHEN, CDR2 SYDVKM.

This clonotype was found a few times. The rearrangement uses TRBV7-2 and TRBJ2-7, with 8 bases lining up with TRBD2. The junction had 6 bases not matched to a gene; V was cut back by 8 bases and J by 3 bases. Germline V gene data show CDR1 as SGHTA and CDR2 as FQGNSA. CDR3 length: 13 amino acids. The CDR3 reads CASGGLVGYEQYF. DNA of the CDR3: TGTGCCAGCGGGGGACTAGTCGGCTACGAGCAGTACTTC.

Worth noting for this clonotype: This may be a read error: a much more frequent sequence differs by one nucleotide. The J gene is TRBJ1-3, the V gene TRBV7-2; D call uncertain. Germline-derived CDR1 and CDR2 are SGHTA and FQGNSA. Trimming shortened V by 4 bases and J by 0 bases, and 16 bases separated the two germline ends. The CDR3 has 17 residues. The CDR3 bases are TGTGCCAGCAGCTCTACTGCGAAAGATTACTCTGGAAACACCATATATTTT. As protein: CASSSTAKDYSGNTIYF.

Points on this clonotype: The CDR3 ends on some other residue instead of the conserved phenylalanine or tryptophan, so this is likely a read error. The J gene is TRBJ1-2, the V gene TRBV6-1; maybe TRBD1 (5 bases). CDR3 length: 15 residues. Germline CDR1 and CDR2: MNHNS and SASEGT. Trimming shortened V by 4 bases and J by 9 bases, and 21 bases separated the two germline ends. The CDR3 DNA sequence: TGTGCCAGCAGTGCGGTGGGACGAAGCAATTATTGCTACACCTTA. Translation: CASSAVGRSNYCYTL.

This clonotype was counted only a few times. This chain connects TRBV7-2 to TRBJ2-5; perhaps D is TRBD1 or TRBD2 (7 bases each). This CDR3 is 15 amino acids long. CDR1 is SGHTA, CDR2 FQGNSA, per germline. V gave up 6 bases and J gave up 1 base, with 15 bases separating them. Here the CDR3 reads CASRYRGGSQETQYF. The CDR3 nucleotides read TGTGCCAGCAGGTACAGGGGAGGGAGCCAAGAGACCCAGTACTTC.

As to this clonotype: Germline is not matched at one junction end, which may reflect a read error. This sequence joins TRBV28 and TRBJ2-3; 9 positions match TRBD1. Germline loops: CDR1 MDHEN, CDR2 SYDVKM. This CDR3 is built from 15 residues. In DNA, the CDR3 is TGTGCCAGCAGTTTAGCCGGGACAGGGCTAAATACGAAGTATTTT. This codes for CASSLAGTGLNTKYF.